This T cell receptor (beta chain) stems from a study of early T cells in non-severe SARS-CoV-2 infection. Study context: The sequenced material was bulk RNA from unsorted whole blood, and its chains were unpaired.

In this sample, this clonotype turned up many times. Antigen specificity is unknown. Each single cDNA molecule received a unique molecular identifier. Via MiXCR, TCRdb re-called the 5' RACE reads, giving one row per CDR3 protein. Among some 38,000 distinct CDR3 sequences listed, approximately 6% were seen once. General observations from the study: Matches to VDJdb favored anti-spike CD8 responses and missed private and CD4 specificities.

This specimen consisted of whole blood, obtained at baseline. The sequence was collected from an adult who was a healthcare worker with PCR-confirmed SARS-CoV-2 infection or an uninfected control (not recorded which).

CDR3 bases: TGTGCCAGCAACCAGAAGGAGGAGACCCAGTACTTC. Translated: CASNQKEETQYF. The chain recombines TRBV7-9 with TRBJ2-5; D is undetermined. V lost 7 bases to trimming and J lost 5 bases, with 11 bases between them. From germline, CDR1 is SEHNR and CDR2 FQNEAQ (reference sequence). The CDR3 contains 12 residues.